One and the same sample provided the 10 T cell receptor beta chains below, sequenced in a study of blood T cell repertoires in COVID-19. Using immunoSEQ multiplex PCR, the repertoire was profiled, and TCRdb retains in-frame clones only, with some absent. Here the sample spans about 95,000 clones, more than 80% being singletons. The sample consisted of peripheral blood. The receptor source for this set is a human donor in a cohort sampled during active COVID-19.

This clone was observed a few times. This chain links TRBV28 with TRBJ1-2, with TRBD1 matching 9 bases. The CDR3 extends over 15 amino acids. The trim removed 6 bases at V and 2 bases at J, leaving 7 bases unmatched. The V gene's germline CDR1 is MDHEN and CDR2 SYDVKM. The CDR3 bases are TGTGCCAGCAGCCGACCGGGACAGGGAAACTATGGCTACACCTTC. As protein: CASSRPGQGNYGYTF.

The genes are TRBV6-5 and TRBJ1-4; TRBD1 matches at 7 bases. The CDR3 spans 15 residues. Looked up from germline, CDR1 is MNHEY and CDR2 is SVGAGI. The junction had 4 bases not matched to a gene; V was cut back by 2 bases and J by 4 bases. The CDR3 sequence is CASSYNYRGNEKLFF. The CDR3 DNA follows: TGTGCCAGCAGTTACAATTACAGGGGTAATGAAAAACTGTTTTTT.

The chain combines TRBV7-6 with TRBJ2-1; possible D gene TRBD1, 6 bases. Germline V gene lookup returns CDR1 SGHVS and CDR2 FNYEAQ. Trimming took off 4 bases at V and 0 bases at J, with 10 bases between the two ends. The CDR3 has 15 amino acids. The CDR3 bases are TGTGCCAGCAGCTCTACAGGGAGCTCCTACAATGAGCAGTTCTTC. Residues: CASSSTGSSYNEQFF.

This rearrangement joins TRBV12-3 or TRBV12-4 to TRBJ2-7; D possibly corresponds to TRBD1 (6 bases). Trimming stripped 6 bases from V and 2 bases from J, with 11 bases between. The CDR3 contains 13 residues. CDR3 loop: CASSLGQTYEQYF. The CDR3 DNA is TGTGCCAGCAGCCTAGGACAGACCTACGAGCAGTACTTC.

Only a few counts were recorded for this clone. The rearrangement joins TRBV5-1 to TRBJ2-7; TRBD1 agrees at 9 bases. V lost 3 bases, J lost 4 bases, and 2 bases stayed unmatched. CDR3 size: 13 residues. CDR1 is SGHRS, CDR2 YFSETQ, per germline. This CDR3 is CASSSGQGYEQYF. In DNA form, the CDR3 reads TGCGCCAGCAGCTCGGGACAGGGATACGAGCAGTACTTC.

This clone was seen once. This chain joins TRBV7-8 and TRBJ2-7; 10 bases align to TRBD1. Trimming took 5 bases from V and 4 from J; bases not matched to a gene: 11. The CDR3 has 16 residues. In germline, CDR1 is SGHVS, CDR2 FQNEAQ. The CDR3 here is CASSPPGTGERYEQYF. CDR3 in DNA: TGTGCCAGCAGCCCACCCGGGACAGGGGAGAGGTACGAGCAGTACTTC. Looking up the rest from reference TRBV7-8 and TRBJ2-7 gives the full variable domain: GAGVSQSPRYKVAKRGQDVALRCDPISGHVSLFWYQQALGQGPEFLTYFQNEAQLDKSGLPSDRFFAERPEGSVSTLKIQRTQQEDSAVYLCASSPPGTGERYEQYFGPGTRLTVT.

The chain recombines TRBV11-3 with TRBJ2-1; a weak D match, TRBD1 (6 bases). The length of the CDR3 is 16 residues. Germline CDR1 is SGHNT and CDR2 is YENEEA. V lost 3 bases to trimming and J lost 1 base, with 13 bases between them. The CDR3 loop reads CASSFRSTGSYNEQFF. As DNA, the CDR3 is TGTGCCAGCAGCTTTAGAAGTACAGGGTCCTACAATGAGCAGTTCTTC.

This chain connects TRBV7-9 to TRBJ2-7; 7 bases are shared with TRBD2. From germline, CDR1 is SEHNR and CDR2 FQNEAQ (reference sequence). The trim removed 1 base at V and 6 bases at J, leaving 6 bases unmatched. The CDR3 extends over 14 amino acids. The CDR3 protein is CASSLEAGAGEQYF. The DNA of the CDR3 is TGTGCCAGCAGCTTAGAGGCGGGAGCGGGCGAGCAGTACTTC.

V gene TRBV7-2 combines with J gene TRBJ2-7; TRBD1 agrees at 7 bases. The CDR3 loop spans 14 amino acids. The germline V gene has CDR1 SGHTA and CDR2 FQGNSA. After removal of 5 bases from V and 9 bases from J, the junction contained 13 bases not matched to a gene. CDR3 sequence reads: CASSDGTVLRGQYF. The DNA of the CDR3 is TGTGCCAGCAGCGACGGGACAGTCCTACGAGGGCAGTACTTC.

The rearrangement uses TRBV11-3 and TRBJ2-2; TRBD1 matches at 7 bases. The trim removed 2 bases at V and 3 bases at J, leaving 6 bases unmatched. Looked up from germline, CDR1 is SGHNT and CDR2 is YENEEA. This CDR3 contains 16 residues. For the CDR3, the DNA is TGTGCCAGCAGCTTACTCTCCGGGACAGACACCGGGGAGCTGTTTTTT. Translating gives CASSLLSGTDTGELFF. Full variable domain (remainder filled in from reference TRBV11-3 and TRBJ2-2): EAGVVQSPRYKIIEKKQPVAFWCNPISGHNTLYWYLQNLGQGPELLIRYENEEAVDDSQLPKDRFSAERLKGVDSTLKIQPAELGDSAVYLCASSLLSGTDTGELFFGEGSRLTVL.